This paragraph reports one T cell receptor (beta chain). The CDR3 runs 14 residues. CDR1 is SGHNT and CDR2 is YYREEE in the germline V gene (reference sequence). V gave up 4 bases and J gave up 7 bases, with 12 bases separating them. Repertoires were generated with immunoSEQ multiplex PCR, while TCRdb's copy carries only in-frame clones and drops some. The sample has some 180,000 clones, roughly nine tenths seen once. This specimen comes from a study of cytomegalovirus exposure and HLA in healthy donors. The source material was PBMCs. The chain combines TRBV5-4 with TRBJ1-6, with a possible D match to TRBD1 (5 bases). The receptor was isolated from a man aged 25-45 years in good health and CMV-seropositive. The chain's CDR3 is CASSPERDNSPLHF. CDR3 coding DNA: TGTGCCAGCAGCCCCGAGAGGGACAATTCACCCCTCCACTTT.